This TCR beta chain was identified during a study of blood T cells in healthy people across ages. Study findings and constraints: Age brought a roughly linear fall in TCR beta diversity measured per million T cells.

Isolated per sample were at least 6 million PBMCs. For the second PCR, which ran for about 6 to 11 cycles, a sample-barcoded 5' primer and a J-beta primer mix were used. TCRdb re-derived calls from the 5' RACE reads in MiXCR, one entry per CDR3 protein. Among more than 1,000,000 distinct CDR3 sequences listed, almost 25% were seen once. Only a few counts were recorded for this clonotype. Its antigen is as yet unknown. These same records also appear under a second study, on T cells of mothers and their children.

The sequencing sample was made of blood. This clonotype was obtained from a girl aged 2 to 9 in good health.

The CDR3: CATSDLPVPSIDTQYF. As DNA, the CDR3 is TGTGCCACCAGTGATTTGCCGGTTCCTTCAATAGATACGCAGTATTTT. The rearrangement joins TRBV24-1 to TRBJ2-3; D remains unclear. Germline lookup yields CDR1 KGHDR and CDR2 SFDVKD. The CDR3 is made up of 16 amino acids. The V and J ends lost 0 bases and 5 bases respectively, with 14 bases between them.